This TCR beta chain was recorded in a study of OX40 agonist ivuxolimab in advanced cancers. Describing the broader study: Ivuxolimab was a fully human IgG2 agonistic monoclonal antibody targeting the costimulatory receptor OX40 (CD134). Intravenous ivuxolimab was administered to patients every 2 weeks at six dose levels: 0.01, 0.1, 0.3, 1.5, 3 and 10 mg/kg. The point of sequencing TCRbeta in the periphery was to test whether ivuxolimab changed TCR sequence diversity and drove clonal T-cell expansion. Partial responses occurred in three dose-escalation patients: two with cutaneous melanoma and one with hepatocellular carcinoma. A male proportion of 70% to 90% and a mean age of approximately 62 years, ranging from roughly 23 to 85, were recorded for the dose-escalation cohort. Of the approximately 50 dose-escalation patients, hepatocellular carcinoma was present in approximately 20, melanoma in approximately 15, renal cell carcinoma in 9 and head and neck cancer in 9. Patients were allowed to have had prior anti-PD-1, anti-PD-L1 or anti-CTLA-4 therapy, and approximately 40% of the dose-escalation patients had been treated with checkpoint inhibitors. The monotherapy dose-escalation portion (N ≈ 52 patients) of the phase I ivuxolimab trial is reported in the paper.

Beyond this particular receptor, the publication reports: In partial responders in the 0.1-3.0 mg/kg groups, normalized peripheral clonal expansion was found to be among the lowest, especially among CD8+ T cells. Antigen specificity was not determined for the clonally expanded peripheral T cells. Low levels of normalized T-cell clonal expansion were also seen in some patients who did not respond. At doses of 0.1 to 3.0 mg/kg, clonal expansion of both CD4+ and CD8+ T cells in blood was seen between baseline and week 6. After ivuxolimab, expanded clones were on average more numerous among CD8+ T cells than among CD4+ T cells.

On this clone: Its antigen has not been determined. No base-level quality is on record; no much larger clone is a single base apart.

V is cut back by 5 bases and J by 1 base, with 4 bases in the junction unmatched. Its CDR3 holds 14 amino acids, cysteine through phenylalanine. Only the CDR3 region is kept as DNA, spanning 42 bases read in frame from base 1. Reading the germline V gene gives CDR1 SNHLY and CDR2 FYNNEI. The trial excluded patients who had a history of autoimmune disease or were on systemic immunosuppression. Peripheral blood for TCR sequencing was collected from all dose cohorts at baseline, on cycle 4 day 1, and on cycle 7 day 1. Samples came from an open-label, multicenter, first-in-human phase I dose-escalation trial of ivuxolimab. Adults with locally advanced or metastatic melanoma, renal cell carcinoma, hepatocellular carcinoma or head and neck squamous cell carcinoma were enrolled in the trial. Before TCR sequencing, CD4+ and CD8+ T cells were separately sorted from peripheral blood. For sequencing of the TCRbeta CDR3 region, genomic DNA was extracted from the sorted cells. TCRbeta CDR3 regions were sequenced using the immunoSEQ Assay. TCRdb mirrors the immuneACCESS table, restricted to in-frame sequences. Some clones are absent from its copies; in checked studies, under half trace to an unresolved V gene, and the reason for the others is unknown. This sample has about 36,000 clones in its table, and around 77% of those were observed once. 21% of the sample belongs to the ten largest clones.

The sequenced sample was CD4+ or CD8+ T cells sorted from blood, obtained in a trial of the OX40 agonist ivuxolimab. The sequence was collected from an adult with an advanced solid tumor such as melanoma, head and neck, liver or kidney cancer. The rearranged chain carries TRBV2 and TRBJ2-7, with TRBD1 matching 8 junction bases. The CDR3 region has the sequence CASSWTGNSYEQYF. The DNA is TGTGCCAGCAGTTGGACAGGGAATTCCTACGAGCAGTACTTC.